The entry below gives a single T cell receptor beta chain sequence along with its context. Its antigen is not identified. Germline V gives CDR1 SQVTM, CDR2 ANQGSEA. J gave up 2 bases and V 1 base, and 3 bases lay outside the gene matches. This CDR3 is built from 16 residues. Generated by immunoSEQ multiplex PCR, the TCRdb table keeps only in-frame clones and is missing some. The sample carries a few hundred thousand clones, more than 65% recorded once. This entry comes from a study of cytotoxic CD8 clonotypes in ibrutinib-treated CLL. Study conclusions and caveats: The study found clonality rose at ibrutinib response, then fell toward baseline at progression.

The TCR sequence derives from a human donor with chronic lymphocytic leukemia. The chain couples TRBV29-1 to TRBJ2-7; 15 nucleotides match TRBD2. Here the sequenced sample was PBMCs, taken before ibrutinib treatment. The DNA of the CDR3 is TGCAGCGTTGAAGGGACTAGCGGGAGGGATCCCTACGAGCAGTACTTC. Amino acid sequence: CSVEGTSGRDPYEQYF.